What follows is one T cell receptor (beta chain) and its context. Antigen specificity is unknown. The data derive from a study of shared clonotypes between healthy human individuals. Study results and caveats: Compared with memory subsets, naive subsets generally had larger estimated richness.

Sequenced by immunoSEQ multiplex PCR; TCRdb stores in-frame clones only, minus some. The sample shows 2 million to 2.5 million clones, under 97% of them seen only once. The sample was naive CD4+ T cells sorted from blood. Subset given: CD45RA+ positively selected. This receptor was taken from a young man in good health.

This CDR3 reads CASSSHGGTGGYTF. The DNA of the CDR3 is TGTGCCAGCAGCTCCCACGGGGGAACGGGGGGCTACACCTTC. The genes are TRBV6-6 and TRBJ1-2; the D gene is possibly TRBD1 (5 bases). Germline loops: CDR1 MNHNY, CDR2 SVGAGI (reference sequence). CDR3 length equals 14 residues. V lost 6 bases and J lost 8, with 19 bases in between.